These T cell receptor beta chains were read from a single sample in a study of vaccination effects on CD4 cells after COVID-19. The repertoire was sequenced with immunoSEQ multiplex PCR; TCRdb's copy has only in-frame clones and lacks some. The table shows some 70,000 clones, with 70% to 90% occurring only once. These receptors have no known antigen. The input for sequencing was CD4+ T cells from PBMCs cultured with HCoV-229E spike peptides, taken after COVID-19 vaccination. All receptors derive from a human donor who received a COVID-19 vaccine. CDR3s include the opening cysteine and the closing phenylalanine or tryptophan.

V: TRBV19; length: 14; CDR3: CASSIGTGRSEAFF
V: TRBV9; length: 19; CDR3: CASSVVGSAGGIRAGELFF
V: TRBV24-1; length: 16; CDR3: CATSDVGQGAAGELFF
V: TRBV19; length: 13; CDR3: CASSFSRQETQYF
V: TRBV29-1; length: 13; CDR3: CSVARGADQPQHF
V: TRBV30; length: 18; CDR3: CAGATGTAWGDVNNEQFF
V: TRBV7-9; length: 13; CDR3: CASSFMGGETQYF
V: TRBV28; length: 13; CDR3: CASSLSMANGYTF
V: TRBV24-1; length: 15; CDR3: CATSETMDGQETQYF
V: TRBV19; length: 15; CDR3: CASRPGDTTNEKLFF
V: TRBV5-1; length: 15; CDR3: CASSLEGTGANVLTF
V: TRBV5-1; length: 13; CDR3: CATRLGPNTEAFF
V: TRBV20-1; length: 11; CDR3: CSVPSGNTIYF
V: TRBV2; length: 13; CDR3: CASRVGMNTEAFF
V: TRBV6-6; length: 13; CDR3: CASHPGGTYGYTF
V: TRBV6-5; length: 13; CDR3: CASSYFAGNTIYF
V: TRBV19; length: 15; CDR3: CASSGTSGGEETQYF
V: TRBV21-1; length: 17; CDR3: CASSSVFEGDRHQPQHF
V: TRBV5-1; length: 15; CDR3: CASSLKGASTDTQYF
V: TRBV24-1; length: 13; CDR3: CATRNEGTGELFF
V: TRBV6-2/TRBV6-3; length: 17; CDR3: CASSHLRDSVSEYGYTF
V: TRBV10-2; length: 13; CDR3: CASSSFRDTEAFF
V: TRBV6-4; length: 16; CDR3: CASSRFGDAGRLEAFF
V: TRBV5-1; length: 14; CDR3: CASSFTTTNTEAFF
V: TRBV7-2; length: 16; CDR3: CASSYRLAGTYNEQFF
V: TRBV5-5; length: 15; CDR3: CASSLTSGGPPIQYF
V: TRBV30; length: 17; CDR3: CAWSRARDNLAGETQYF
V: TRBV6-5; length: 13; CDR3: CASSYSGTGEAFF
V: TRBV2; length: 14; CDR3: CASRRTSPKNIQYF
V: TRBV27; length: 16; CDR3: CASSSKAGGNTDTQYF
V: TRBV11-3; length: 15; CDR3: CASSRGGASTGELFF
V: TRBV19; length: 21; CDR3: CASSIWPGLAGGPSSSDTQYF
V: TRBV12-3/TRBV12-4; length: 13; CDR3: CASSPWGPNEQFF
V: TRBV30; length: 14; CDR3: CAWRPGLQDSPLHF
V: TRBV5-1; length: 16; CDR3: CASSLVPGGNGNTIYF
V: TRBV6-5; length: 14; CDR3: CASRGTGGLGELFF
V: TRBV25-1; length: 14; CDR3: CASSTGQGNTEAFF
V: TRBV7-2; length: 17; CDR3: CASSSWTSGGPWETQYF
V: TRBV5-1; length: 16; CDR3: CASSLGDSSGNEKLFF
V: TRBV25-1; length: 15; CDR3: CASSEGGWSTDTQYF
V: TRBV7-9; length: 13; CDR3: CASSLLGNTEAFF
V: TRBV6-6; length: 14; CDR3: CASSSRQHEETQYF
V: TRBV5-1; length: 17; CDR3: CASSVPQGGGFETEAFF
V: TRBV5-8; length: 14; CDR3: CASSPRGGAPEAFF